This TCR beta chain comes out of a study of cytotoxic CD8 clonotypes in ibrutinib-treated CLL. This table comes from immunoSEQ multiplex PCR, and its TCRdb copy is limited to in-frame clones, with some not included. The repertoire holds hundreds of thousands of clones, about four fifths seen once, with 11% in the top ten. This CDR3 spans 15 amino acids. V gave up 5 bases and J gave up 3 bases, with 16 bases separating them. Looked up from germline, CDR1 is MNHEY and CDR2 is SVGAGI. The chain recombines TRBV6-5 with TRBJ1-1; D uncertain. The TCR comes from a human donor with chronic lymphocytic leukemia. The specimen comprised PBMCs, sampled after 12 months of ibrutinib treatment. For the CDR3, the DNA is TGTGCCAGCAGTAGAGGTCAACCTGGGGACACTGAAGCTTTCTTT. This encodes CASSRGQPGDTEAFF.